The clone carrying this T cell receptor (beta chain) has more than one count but fewer than ten. Antigen: not known. Germline V gene data show CDR1 as LNHDA and CDR2 as SQIVND (reference sequence). With 3 bases removed from V and 7 bases from J, the gap between germline ends came to 12 bases. The CDR3 is 13 residues long. This sample was taken from a study of identical twins. One entry per CDR3 protein results from TCRdb running MiXCR on the 5' RACE reads. This sample has some 570,000 distinct CDR3 sequences, with about 22% found just once. Findings of the study overall: Beta clonotypes that were abundant in cord blood contained fewer insertions, a pattern absent from memory repertoires. Cross-sectional statistics underpinned the conclusions; the same donors were not followed. Low generation probability was overrepresented in out-of-frame alpha sequences shared by twins.

This same sample was also taken into another study, of yellow fever vaccine responses in identical twins.

Sequences were obtained from CD4+ T cells sorted from blood. The genes are TRBV19 and TRBJ1-2; D remains unclear. The receptor was derived from a woman between 18 and 30 years old in good health. CDR3 nucleotides: TGTGCCAGTAGTATGCGGCCGAATAGTGGCTACACCTTC. Its translation: CASSMRPNSGYTF. The full variable domain, in which reference TRBV19 and TRBJ1-2 provide the parts outside the CDR3, is DGGITQSPKYLFRKEGQNVTLSCEQNLNHDAMYWYRQDPGQGLRLIYYSQIVNDFQKGDIAEGYSVSREKKESFPLTVTSAQKNPTAFYLCASSMRPNSGYTFGSGTRLTVV.